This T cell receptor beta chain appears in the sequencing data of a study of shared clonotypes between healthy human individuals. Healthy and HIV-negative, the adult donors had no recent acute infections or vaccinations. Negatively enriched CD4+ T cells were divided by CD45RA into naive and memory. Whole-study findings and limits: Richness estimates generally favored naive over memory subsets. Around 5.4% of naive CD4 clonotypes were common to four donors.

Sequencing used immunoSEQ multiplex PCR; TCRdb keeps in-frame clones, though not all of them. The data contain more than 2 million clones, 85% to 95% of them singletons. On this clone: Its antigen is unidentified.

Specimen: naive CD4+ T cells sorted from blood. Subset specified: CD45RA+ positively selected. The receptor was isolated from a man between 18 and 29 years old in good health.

The CDR3 coding sequence is TGTGCCAGTAGCATTAAGACAACCCAATACCAAGAGACCCAGTACTTC. It specifies CASSIKTTQYQETQYF. The chain has TRBV19 and TRBJ2-5; D gene ambiguous. This CDR3 has 16 amino acids. Germline values: CDR1 LNHDA, CDR2 SQIVND (reference sequence). V lost 6 bases to trimming and J lost 0 bases, with 17 bases between them. The variable domain in full, with the rest retrieved from reference TRBV19 and TRBJ2-5, is DGGITQSPKYLFRKEGQNVTLSCEQNLNHDAMYWYRQDPGQGLRLIYYSQIVNDFQKGDIAEGYSVSREKKESFPLTVTSAQKNPTAFYLCASSIKTTQYQETQYFGPGTRLLVL.